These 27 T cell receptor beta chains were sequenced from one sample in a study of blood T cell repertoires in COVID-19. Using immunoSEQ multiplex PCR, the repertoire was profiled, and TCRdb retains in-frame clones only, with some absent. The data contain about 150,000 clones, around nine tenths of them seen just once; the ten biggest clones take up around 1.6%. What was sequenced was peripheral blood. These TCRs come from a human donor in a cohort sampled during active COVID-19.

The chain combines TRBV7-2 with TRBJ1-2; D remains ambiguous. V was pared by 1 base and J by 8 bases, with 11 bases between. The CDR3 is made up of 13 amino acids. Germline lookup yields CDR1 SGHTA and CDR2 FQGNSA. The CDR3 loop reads CASSLVEGGGYTF. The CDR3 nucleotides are TGTGCCAGCAGCTTAGTAGAGGGAGGAGGCTACACCTTC. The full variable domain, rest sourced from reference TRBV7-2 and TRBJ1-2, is GAGVSQSPSNKVTEKGKDVELRCDPISGHTALYWYRQSLGQGLEFLIYFQGNSAPDKSGLPSDRFSAERTGGSVSTLTIQRTQQEDSAVYLCASSLVEGGGYTFGSGTRLTVV.

CDR3 amino acids: CASSYLSRYGYTF. The DNA for the CDR3 is TGTGCCAGCAGTTACTTATCGCGGTATGGCTACACCTTC. The chain recombines TRBV6-5 with TRBJ1-2; unclear D gene. The CDR3 extends over 13 amino acids. CDR1 is MNHEY and CDR2 is SVGAGI in the germline V gene. Trimming cost V 1 base and J 5 bases, with 8 bases left between them.

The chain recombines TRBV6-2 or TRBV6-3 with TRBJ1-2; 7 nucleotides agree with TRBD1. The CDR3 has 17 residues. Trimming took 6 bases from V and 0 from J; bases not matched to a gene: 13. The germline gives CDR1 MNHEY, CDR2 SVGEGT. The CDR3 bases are TGTGCCAGCAGCCAGATCCGGGACAGCGCCCCTAACTATGGCTACACCTTC. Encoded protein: CASSQIRDSAPNYGYTF.

The CDR3 spells CASRGTSYNEQFF. The CDR3 DNA follows: TGTGCCTCCAGGGGGACGTCCTACAATGAGCAGTTCTTC. The chain joins TRBV9 to TRBJ2-1; 7 bases agree with TRBD1. The CDR3 covers 13 residues. Germline assignment: CDR1 SGDLS and CDR2 YYNGEE. With 10 bases clipped from V and 1 base from J, the junction kept 5 bases outside the gene matches. Looking up the rest from reference TRBV9 and TRBJ2-1 gives the full variable domain: DSGVTQTPKHLITATGQRVTLRCSPRSGDLSVYWYQQSLDQGLQFLIQYYNGEERAKGNILERFSAQQFPDLHSELNLSSLELGDSALYFCASRGTSYNEQFFGPGTRLTVL.

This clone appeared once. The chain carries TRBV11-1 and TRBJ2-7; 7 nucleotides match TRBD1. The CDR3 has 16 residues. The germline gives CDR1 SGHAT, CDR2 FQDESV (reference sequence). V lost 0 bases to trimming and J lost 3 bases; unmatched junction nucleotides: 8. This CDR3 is CASSLAGQPYYYEQYF. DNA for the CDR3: TGTGCCAGCAGCTTAGCGGGACAGCCTTATTACTACGAGCAGTACTTC. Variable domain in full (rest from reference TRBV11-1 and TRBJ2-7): EAEVAQSPRYKITEKSQAVAFWCDPISGHATLYWYRQILGQGPELLVQFQDESVVDDSQLPKDRFSAERLKGVDSTLKIQPAELGDSAMYLCASSLAGQPYYYEQYFGPGTRLTVT.

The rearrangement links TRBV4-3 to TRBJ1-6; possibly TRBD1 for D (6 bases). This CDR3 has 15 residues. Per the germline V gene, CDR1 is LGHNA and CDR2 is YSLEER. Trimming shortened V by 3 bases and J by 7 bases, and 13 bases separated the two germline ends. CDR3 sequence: CASSHLTGGNSPLHF. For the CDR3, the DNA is TGCGCCAGCAGCCATTTGACAGGTGGGAATTCACCCCTCCACTTT.

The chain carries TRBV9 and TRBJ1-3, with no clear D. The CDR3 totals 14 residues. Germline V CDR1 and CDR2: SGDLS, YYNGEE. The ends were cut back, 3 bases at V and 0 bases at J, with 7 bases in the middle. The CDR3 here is CASSAQVSGNTIYF. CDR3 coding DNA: TGTGCCAGCAGCGCTCAGGTCTCTGGAAACACCATATATTTT.

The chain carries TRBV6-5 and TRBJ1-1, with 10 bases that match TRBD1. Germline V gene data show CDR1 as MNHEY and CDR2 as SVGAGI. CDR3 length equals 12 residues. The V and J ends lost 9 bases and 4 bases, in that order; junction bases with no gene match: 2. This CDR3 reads CASRTGGTEAFF. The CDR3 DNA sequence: TGTGCCAGTAGGACAGGGGGCACTGAAGCTTTCTTT.

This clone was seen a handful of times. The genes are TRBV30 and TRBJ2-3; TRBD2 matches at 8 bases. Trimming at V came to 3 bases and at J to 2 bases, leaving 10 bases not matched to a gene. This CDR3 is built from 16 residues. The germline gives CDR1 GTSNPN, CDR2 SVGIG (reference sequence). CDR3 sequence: CAWSGGASLITDTQYF. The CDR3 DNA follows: TGTGCCTGGAGCGGGGGGGCCAGTCTGATCACAGATACGCAGTATTTT.

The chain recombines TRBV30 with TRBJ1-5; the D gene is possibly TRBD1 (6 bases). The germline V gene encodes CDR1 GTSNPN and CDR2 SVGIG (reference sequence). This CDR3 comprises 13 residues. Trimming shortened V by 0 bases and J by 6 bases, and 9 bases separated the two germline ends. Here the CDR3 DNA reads TGTGCCTGGAGTGTACGAGGGGGTCAGCCCCAGCATTTT. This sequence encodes CAWSVRGGQPQHF.

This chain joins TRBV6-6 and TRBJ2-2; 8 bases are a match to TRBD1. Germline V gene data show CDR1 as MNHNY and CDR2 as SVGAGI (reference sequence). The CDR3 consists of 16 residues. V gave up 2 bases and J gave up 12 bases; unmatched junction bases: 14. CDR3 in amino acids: CASSYVQGARGSKLFF. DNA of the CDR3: TGTGCCAGCAGTTACGTCCAGGGGGCTAGGGGATCAAAGCTGTTTTTT.

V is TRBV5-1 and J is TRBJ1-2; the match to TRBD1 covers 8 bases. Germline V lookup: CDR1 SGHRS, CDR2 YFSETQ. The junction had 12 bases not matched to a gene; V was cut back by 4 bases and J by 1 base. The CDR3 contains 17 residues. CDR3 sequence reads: CASSLPRGGQDNYGYTF. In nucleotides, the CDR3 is TGCGCCAGCAGCCTGCCAAGAGGGGGACAGGATAACTATGGCTACACCTTC. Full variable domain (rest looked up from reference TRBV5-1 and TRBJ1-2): KAGVTQTPRYLIKTRGQQVTLSCSPISGHRSVSWYQQTPGQGLQFLFEYFSETQRNKGNFPGRFSGRQFSNSRSEMNVSTLELGDSALYLCASSLPRGGQDNYGYTFGSGTRLTVV.

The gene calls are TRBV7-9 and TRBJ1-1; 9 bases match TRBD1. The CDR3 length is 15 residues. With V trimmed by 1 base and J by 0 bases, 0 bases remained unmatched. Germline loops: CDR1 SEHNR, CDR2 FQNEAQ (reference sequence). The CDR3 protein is CASSLGDRVNTEAFF. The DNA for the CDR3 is TGTGCCAGCAGCTTAGGGGACAGGGTGAACACTGAAGCTTTCTTT. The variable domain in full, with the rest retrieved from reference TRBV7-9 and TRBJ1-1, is DTGVSQNPRHKITKRGQNVTFRCDPISEHNRLYWYRQTLGQGPEFLTYFQNEAQLEKSRLLSDRFSAERPKGSFSTLEIQRTEQGDSAMYLCASSLGDRVNTEAFFGQGTRLTVV.

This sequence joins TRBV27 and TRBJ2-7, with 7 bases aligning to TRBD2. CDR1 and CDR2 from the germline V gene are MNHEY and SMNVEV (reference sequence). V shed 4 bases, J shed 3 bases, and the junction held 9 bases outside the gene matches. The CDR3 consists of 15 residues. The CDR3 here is CASSYAGDDLYEQYF. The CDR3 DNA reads TGTGCCAGCAGTTATGCGGGGGACGATCTCTACGAGCAGTACTTC.

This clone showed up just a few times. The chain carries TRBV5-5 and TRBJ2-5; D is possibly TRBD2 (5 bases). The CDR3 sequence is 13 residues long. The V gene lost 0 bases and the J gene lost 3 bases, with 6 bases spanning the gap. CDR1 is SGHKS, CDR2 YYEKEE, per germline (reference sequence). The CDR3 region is CASSLAREETQYF. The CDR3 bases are TGTGCCAGCAGCTTGGCGAGGGAAGAGACCCAGTACTTC.

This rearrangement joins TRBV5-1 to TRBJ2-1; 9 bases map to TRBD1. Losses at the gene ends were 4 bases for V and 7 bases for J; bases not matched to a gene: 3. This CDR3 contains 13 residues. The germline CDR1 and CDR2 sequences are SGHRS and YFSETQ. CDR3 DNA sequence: TGCGCCAGCAGCCGACAGGGGGGTAATGAGCAGTTCTTC. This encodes CASSRQGGNEQFF.

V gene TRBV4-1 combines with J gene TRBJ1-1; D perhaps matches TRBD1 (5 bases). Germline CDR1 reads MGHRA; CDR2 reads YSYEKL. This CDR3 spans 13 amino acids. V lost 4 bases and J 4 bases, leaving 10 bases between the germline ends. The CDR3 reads CASSLRVPTEAFF. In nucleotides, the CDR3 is TGCGCCAGCAGCCTCAGGGTCCCCACTGAAGCTTTCTTT.

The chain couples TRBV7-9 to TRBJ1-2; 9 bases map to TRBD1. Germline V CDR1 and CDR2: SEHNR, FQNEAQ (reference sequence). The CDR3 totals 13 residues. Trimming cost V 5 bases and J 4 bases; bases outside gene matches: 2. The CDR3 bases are TGTGCCAGCAGCCGGGACAGGGTCTATGGCTACACCTTC. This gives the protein CASSRDRVYGYTF.

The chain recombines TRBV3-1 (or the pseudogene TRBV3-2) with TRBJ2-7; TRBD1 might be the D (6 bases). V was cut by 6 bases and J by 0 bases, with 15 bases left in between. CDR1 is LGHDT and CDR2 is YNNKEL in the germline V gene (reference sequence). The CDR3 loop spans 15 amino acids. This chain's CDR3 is CASSHKGVLSYEQYF. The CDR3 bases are TGTGCCAGCAGTCACAAGGGGGTCCTCTCCTACGAGCAGTACTTC.

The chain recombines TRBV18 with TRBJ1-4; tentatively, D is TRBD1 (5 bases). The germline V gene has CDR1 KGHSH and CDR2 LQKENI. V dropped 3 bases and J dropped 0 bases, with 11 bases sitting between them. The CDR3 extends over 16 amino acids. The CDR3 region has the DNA TGTGCCAGCTCACCGGACACGGGAGCAACTAATGAAAAACTGTTTTTT. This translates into CASSPDTGATNEKLFF.

For the CDR3, the DNA is TGTGCCAGCAGTGAGCGGGGGCGTTACAATGAGCAGTTCTTC. This encodes CASSERGRYNEQFF. The chain combines TRBV2 with TRBJ2-1; perhaps TRBD2 as D (7 bases). CDR3 length: 14 residues. V gave up 3 bases and J gave up 4 bases, with 10 bases separating them. The germline V gene has CDR1 SNHLY and CDR2 FYNNEI.

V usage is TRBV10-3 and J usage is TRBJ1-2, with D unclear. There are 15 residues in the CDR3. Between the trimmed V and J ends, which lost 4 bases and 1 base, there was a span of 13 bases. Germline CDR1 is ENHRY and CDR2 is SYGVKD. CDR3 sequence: CAISVGPQDNYGYTF. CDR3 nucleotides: TGTGCCATCAGTGTCGGCCCTCAGGATAACTATGGCTACACCTTC.

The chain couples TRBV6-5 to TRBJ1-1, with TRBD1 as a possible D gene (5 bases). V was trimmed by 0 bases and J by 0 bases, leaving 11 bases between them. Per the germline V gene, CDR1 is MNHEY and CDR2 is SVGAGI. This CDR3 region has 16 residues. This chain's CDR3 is CASSYSRTTMNTEAFF. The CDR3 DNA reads TGTGCCAGCAGTTACTCGAGGACAACCATGAACACTGAAGCTTTCTTT.

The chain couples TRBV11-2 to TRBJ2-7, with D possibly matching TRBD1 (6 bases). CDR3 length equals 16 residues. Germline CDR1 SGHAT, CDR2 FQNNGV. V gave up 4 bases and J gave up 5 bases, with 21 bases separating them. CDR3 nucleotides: TGTGCCAGCAGCTCCTATCCTTTACAGGGTCCCCACGAGCAGTACTTC. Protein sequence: CASSSYPLQGPHEQYF. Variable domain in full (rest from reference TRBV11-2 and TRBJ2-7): EAGVAQSPRYKIIEKRQSVAFWCNPISGHATLYWYQQILGQGPKLLIQFQNNGVVDDSQLPKDRFSAERLKGVDSTLKIQPAKLEDSAVYLCASSSYPLQGPHEQYFGPGTRLTVT.

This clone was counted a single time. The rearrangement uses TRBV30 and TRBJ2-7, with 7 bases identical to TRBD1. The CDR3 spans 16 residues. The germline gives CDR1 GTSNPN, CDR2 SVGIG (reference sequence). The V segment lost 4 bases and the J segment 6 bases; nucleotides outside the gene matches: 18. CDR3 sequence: CAWTSYRGHSAGEQYF. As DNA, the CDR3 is TGTGCCTGGACCTCCTACAGGGGTCATTCTGCTGGCGAGCAGTACTTC.

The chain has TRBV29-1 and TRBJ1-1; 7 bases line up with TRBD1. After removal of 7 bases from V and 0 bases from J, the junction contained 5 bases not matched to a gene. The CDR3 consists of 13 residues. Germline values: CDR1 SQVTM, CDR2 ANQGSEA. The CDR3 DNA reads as TGCAGCGGTACCCAGGGGGTGAACACTGAAGCTTTCTTT. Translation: CSGTQGVNTEAFF.

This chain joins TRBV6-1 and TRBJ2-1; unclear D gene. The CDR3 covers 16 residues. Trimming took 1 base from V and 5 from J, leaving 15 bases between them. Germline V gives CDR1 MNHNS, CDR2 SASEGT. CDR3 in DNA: TGTGCCAGCAGTGAAGGGCGGAACATAAACGACAATGAGCAGTTCTTC. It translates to CASSEGRNINDNEQFF.